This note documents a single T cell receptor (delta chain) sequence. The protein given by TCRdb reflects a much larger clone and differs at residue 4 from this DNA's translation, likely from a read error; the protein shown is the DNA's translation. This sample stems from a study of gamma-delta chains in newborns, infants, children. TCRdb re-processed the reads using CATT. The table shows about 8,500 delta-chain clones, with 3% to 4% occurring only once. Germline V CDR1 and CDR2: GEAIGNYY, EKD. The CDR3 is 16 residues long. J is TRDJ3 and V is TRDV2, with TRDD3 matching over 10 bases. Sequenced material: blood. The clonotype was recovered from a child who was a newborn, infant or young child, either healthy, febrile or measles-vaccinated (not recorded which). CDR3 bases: TGTGCCTGTGTCACCTGGGGGATATGGGACACCCGACAGATGTTTTTC. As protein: CACVTWGIWDTRQMFF.